These 27 T cell receptor beta chains came from one sample sequenced in a study of blood T cell repertoires in COVID-19. The method was immunoSEQ multiplex PCR; TCRdb's version includes in-frame clones alone and lacks a portion of them. The table shows about 180,000 clones, with about 78% occurring only once. The sequencing sample was made of PBMCs or T cells enriched from blood (not recorded which). The origin of the receptors is a woman in her fifties or sixties who had recovered from COVID-19.

The rearrangement links TRBV10-2 to TRBJ1-3; TRBD1 might be the D (6 bases). Germline assignment: CDR1 WSHSY and CDR2 SAAADI. The CDR3 is made up of 14 amino acids. Between the trimmed V and J ends, which lost 2 bases and 2 bases, there was a span of 7 bases. The CDR3 loop reads CASSEQGPGNTIYF. The CDR3, as DNA: TGCGCCAGCAGTGAGCAGGGGCCTGGAAACACCATATATTTT.

The chain combines TRBV4-3 with TRBJ2-7; 13 bases map to TRBD2. Germline V gives CDR1 LGHNA, CDR2 YSLEER. The J segment lost 3 bases and the V segment lost 3 bases, leaving 5 bases of the junction unmatched. The CDR3 is 16 residues long. The CDR3 bases are TGCGCCAGCAGCCAGTCAGGGACTAGCGGGAACTACGAGCAGTACTTC. Protein sequence: CASSQSGTSGNYEQYF.

This clone has only a few counts. This chain joins TRBV3-1 (or the pseudogene TRBV3-2) and TRBJ1-2; 7 bases map to TRBD1. The germline gives CDR1 LGHDT, CDR2 YNNKEL (reference sequence). The CDR3 has 15 amino acids. The trim removed 5 bases at V and 4 bases at J, leaving 10 bases unmatched. The CDR3 loop reads CASSEQGSRGYGYTF. For the CDR3, the DNA is TGTGCCAGCAGCGAACAGGGGAGCCGTGGCTATGGCTACACCTTC.

The J gene is TRBJ2-7, the V gene TRBV30; TRBD1 aligns across 12 bases. V was pared by 2 bases and J by 2 bases, with 13 bases of the junction left unmatched. CDR1 and CDR2 (germline): GTSNPN, SVGIG (reference sequence). The CDR3 consists of 18 residues. The CDR3 region is CAWSPLSGTGGEAYEQYF. The CDR3 nucleotides are TGTGCCTGGAGTCCTCTGTCCGGGACAGGGGGCGAAGCCTACGAGCAGTACTTC.

V is TRBV19 and J is TRBJ1-5; TRBD1 matches at 7 bases. Looked up from germline, CDR1 is LNHDA and CDR2 is SQIVND (reference sequence). The V and J ends lost 6 bases and 5 bases, in that order; junction bases with no gene match: 13. The CDR3 totals 16 residues. CDR3 protein: CASSYNDGTAYQPQHF. Here the CDR3 DNA reads TGTGCCAGTAGCTACAATGACGGGACAGCCTATCAGCCCCAGCATTTT.

This chain uses TRBV7-2 with TRBJ1-3; 8 bases fit TRBD1. V lost 6 bases to trimming and J lost 0 bases; unmatched junction nucleotides: 7. This CDR3 is built from 16 residues. The germline gives CDR1 SGHTA, CDR2 FQGNSA. The CDR3 nucleotides read TGTGCCAGCAGGCTCACAGGGGGGGACTCTGGAAACACCATATATTTT. Translating gives CASRLTGGDSGNTIYF.

This sequence joins TRBV6-5 and TRBJ1-2, with D possibly matching TRBD1 (6 bases). V gave up 10 bases and J gave up 3 bases, with 12 bases separating them. Germline V gene sequence: CDR1 MNHEY, CDR2 SVGAGI. The length of the CDR3 is 12 residues. The DNA of the CDR3 is TGTGCCACTACAGGGTGGGACTATGGCTACACCTTC. Translating it yields CATTGWDYGYTF.

V usage is TRBV27 and J usage is TRBJ1-3; 11 positions match TRBD1. CDR1 and CDR2 from the germline V gene are MNHEY and SMNVEV (reference sequence). The CDR3 loop spans 17 amino acids. Trimming removed 5 bases from V and 4 bases from J; junction bases left unmatched: 10. In DNA form, the CDR3 reads TGTGCCAGCAGTGCTGGGACAGGGGGATACGGAGGAAACACCATATATTTT. It specifies CASSAGTGGYGGNTIYF.

The sample holds one count of this clone. V usage is TRBV4-1 and J usage is TRBJ2-5; 8 bases are a match to TRBD1. V was clipped by 1 base and J by 1 base; unmatched bases: 5. Looked up from germline, CDR1 is MGHRA and CDR2 is YSYEKL. The CDR3 runs to 16 residues. Here the CDR3 DNA reads TGCGCCAGCAGCCAAGGTCCGACAGGGGTCCAAGAGACCCAGTACTTC. Its protein product is CASSQGPTGVQETQYF.

This sequence joins TRBV18 and TRBJ1-1; 7 bases are shared with TRBD1. Trimming took 3 bases from V and 4 from J; bases not matched to a gene: 14. CDR1 is KGHSH, CDR2 LQKENI, per germline. The CDR3 sequence is 17 residues long. CDR3 amino acids: CASSPWDQGGEGTEAFF. The CDR3 bases are TGTGCCAGCTCACCGTGGGACCAAGGGGGCGAGGGCACTGAAGCTTTCTTT.

The V call is TRBV28, the J call TRBJ1-1, with 9 bases lining up with TRBD1. Germline CDR1 MDHEN, CDR2 SYDVKM. This CDR3 region has 12 residues. V shed 6 bases, J shed 6 bases, and the junction held 2 bases outside the gene matches. As DNA, the CDR3 is TGTGCCAGCAGCCGACAGGGGGCTGAAGCTTTCTTT. Translated: CASSRQGAEAFF.

This chain uses TRBV4-2 with TRBJ1-1, with D unresolved. The CDR3 loop spans 16 amino acids. V lost 0 bases to trimming and J lost 12 bases, with 23 bases between them. Germline V gives CDR1 LGHNA, CDR2 YNFKEQ. CDR3 coding DNA: TGTGCCAGCAGCCAAGATGTGCCCCTCGAACCCCCGGGATCTTTCTTT. It encodes CASSQDVPLEPPGSFF.

Only a few counts were recorded for this clone. This chain connects TRBV5-6 to TRBJ1-5, with D hard to call. V was trimmed by 4 bases and J by 9 bases, leaving 20 bases between them. CDR3 length: 15 residues. Looked up from germline, CDR1 is SGHDT and CDR2 is YYEEEE. Here the CDR3 DNA reads TGTGCCAGCAGCCTAGGCTACATGGGAGTTCGGCCCCAGCATTTT. It translates to CASSLGYMGVRPQHF. Drawing the rest from reference TRBV5-6 and TRBJ1-5, the complete variable domain is DAGVTQSPTHLIKTRGQQVTLRCSPKSGHDTVSWYQQALGQGPQFIFQYYEEEERQRGNFPDRFSGHQFPNYSSELNVNALLLGDSALYLCASSLGYMGVRPQHFGDGTRLSIL.

This clone came up a few times. This rearrangement joins TRBV7-2 to TRBJ2-1; TRBD2 aligns across 12 bases. CDR1 and CDR2 from the germline V gene are SGHTA and FQGNSA. The CDR3 covers 18 residues. The ends lost 1 base at V and 6 bases at J; junction bases unmatched: 10. The CDR3 bases are TGTGCCAGCAGCTTAGTGTCTAGCGGGAGGGGGACAGGCAATGAGCAGTTCTTC. Protein sequence: CASSLVSSGRGTGNEQFF.

Here the CDR3 reads CATSAIPPEQFF. CDR3 coding DNA: TGTGCCACCAGTGCTATACCCCCCGAGCAGTTCTTC. V gene TRBV24-1 combines with J gene TRBJ2-1; D not certain. The CDR3 is made up of 12 amino acids. Germline CDR1 reads KGHDR; CDR2 reads SFDVKD. Trimming removed 5 bases from V and 10 bases from J, with 11 bases in between.

V usage is TRBV7-3 and J usage is TRBJ2-7; the D gene is possibly TRBD2 (6 bases). The CDR3 sequence is 14 residues long. CDR1 is SGHTA and CDR2 is FQGTGA in the germline V gene. V lost 5 bases and J lost 7, with 18 bases in between. The CDR3: CASSALDREREQYF. The CDR3 DNA reads TGTGCCAGCAGCGCGCTGGACCGGGAGCGAGAGCAGTACTTC.

The chain uses TRBV28 and TRBJ2-7; D ambiguous. The V gene lost 6 bases and the J gene lost 3 bases, with 9 bases spanning the gap. The CDR3 has 12 residues. The V gene's germline CDR1 is MDHEN and CDR2 SYDVKM. The CDR3 loop is CASSPNYYEQYF. The CDR3 bases are TGTGCCAGCAGCCCAAACTACTACGAGCAGTACTTC.

The genes are TRBV28 and TRBJ2-1; TRBD2 matches at 8 bases. CDR1 is MDHEN, CDR2 SYDVKM, per germline. This CDR3 is 13 amino acids long. The trim removed 4 bases at V and 9 bases at J, leaving 5 bases unmatched. The CDR3: CASSSYAGGEQFF. CDR3 DNA sequence: TGTGCCAGCAGTTCCTATGCGGGGGGTGAGCAGTTCTTC. Drawing the rest from reference TRBV28 and TRBJ2-1, the complete variable domain is DVKVTQSSRYLVKRTGEKVFLECVQDMDHENMFWYRQDPGLGLRLIYFSYDVKMKEKGDIPEGYSVSREKKERFSLILESASTNQTSMYLCASSSYAGGEQFFGPGTRLTVL.

This rearrangement joins TRBV5-1 to TRBJ2-1; possibly TRBD2 for D (6 bases). Trimming took off 0 bases at V and 3 bases at J, with 10 bases between the two ends. CDR3 size: 15 residues. Germline CDR1 SGHRS, CDR2 YFSETQ. The DNA of the CDR3 is TGCGCCAGCAGCTTGGACACTAGCAGCTACAATGAGCAGTTCTTC. Protein sequence: CASSLDTSSYNEQFF.

This chain joins TRBV9 and TRBJ1-2; tentatively, D is TRBD1 (5 bases). CDR3 length equals 15 residues. Germline V gives CDR1 SGDLS, CDR2 YYNGEE. Trimming pared 2 bases from V and 2 bases from J, leaving 13 bases between. The CDR3 bases are TGTGCCAGCAGCGTCGGGCGGCAGGGAAACTATGGCTACACCTTC. It specifies CASSVGRQGNYGYTF.

The CDR3 DNA reads TGTGCCACTTCCTTCGACAGACTCCTTTCTCCGGCCCAGTACTTC. Amino acid sequence: CATSFDRLLSPAQYF. The rearrangement links TRBV6-6 to TRBJ2-5, with D perhaps matching TRBD1 (5 bases). The CDR3 contains 15 residues. V was pared by 10 bases and J by 9 bases, with 27 bases between. CDR1 and CDR2 from the germline V gene are MNHNY and SVGAGI (reference sequence).

In its sample, this clone was seen a few times. The V and J genes are TRBV3-1 (or the pseudogene TRBV3-2) and TRBJ2-5, with TRBD2 matching 8 bases. The V segment lost 0 bases and the J segment 5 bases; nucleotides outside the gene matches: 8. Germline loops: CDR1 LGHDT, CDR2 YNNKEL (reference sequence). The length of the CDR3 is 16 residues. The CDR3 spells CASSQDKSGRRETQYF. Here the CDR3 DNA reads TGTGCCAGCAGCCAAGATAAAAGCGGGAGACGGGAGACCCAGTACTTC.

The chain has TRBV5-1 and TRBJ1-1; D is ambiguous. With 0 bases removed from V and 2 bases from J, the gap between germline ends came to 20 bases. This CDR3 comprises 18 residues. CDR1 SGHRS and CDR2 YFSETQ come from the germline V gene. CDR3 region: CASSLAMGGSGKNTEAFF. CDR3 nucleotide sequence: TGCGCCAGCAGCTTGGCCATGGGAGGCTCCGGGAAAAACACTGAAGCTTTCTTT.

The V call is TRBV5-1, the J call TRBJ1-3; D not resolved. The CDR3 runs 13 residues. The V end was cut by 0 bases, the J end by 6 bases, with 7 bases between. Germline CDR1 is SGHRS and CDR2 is YFSETQ. CDR3 in amino acids: CASSLDQANTIYF. Here the CDR3 DNA reads TGCGCCAGCAGCTTGGATCAGGCAAACACCATATATTTT.

The J gene is TRBJ2-7, the V gene TRBV7-9; a possible D gene is TRBD1 (5 bases). This CDR3 region has 15 residues. V was shortened by 5 bases and J by 1 base, with 15 bases between the two germline ends. The V gene's germline CDR1 is SEHNR and CDR2 FQNEAQ (reference sequence). CDR3 bases: TGTGCCAGCAGCCCAAAGCAGGGCCGTTCCTACGAGCAGTACTTC. This codes for CASSPKQGRSYEQYF.

This clone was detected a few times. This chain joins TRBV12-5 and TRBJ1-1; D is unclear. V shed 4 bases and J shed 8 bases, with 20 bases lying between them. This CDR3 is 15 amino acids long. Germline CDR1 LGHNT, CDR2 FRNRAP. The DNA of the CDR3 is TGTGCTAGTGGTTCCCGGGAGATTGGGGATGGCGAAGCTTTCTTT. Translation: CASGSREIGDGEAFF.

The V call is TRBV28, the J call TRBJ1-5; TRBD1 matches 9 bases. The trim removed 5 bases at V and 7 bases at J, leaving 0 bases unmatched. Germline V gene data show CDR1 as MDHEN and CDR2 as SYDVKM. The CDR3 runs to 12 residues. As DNA, the CDR3 is TGTGCCAGCAGTGGGACAGGGCAGCCCCAGCATTTT. Translating it yields CASSGTGQPQHF.